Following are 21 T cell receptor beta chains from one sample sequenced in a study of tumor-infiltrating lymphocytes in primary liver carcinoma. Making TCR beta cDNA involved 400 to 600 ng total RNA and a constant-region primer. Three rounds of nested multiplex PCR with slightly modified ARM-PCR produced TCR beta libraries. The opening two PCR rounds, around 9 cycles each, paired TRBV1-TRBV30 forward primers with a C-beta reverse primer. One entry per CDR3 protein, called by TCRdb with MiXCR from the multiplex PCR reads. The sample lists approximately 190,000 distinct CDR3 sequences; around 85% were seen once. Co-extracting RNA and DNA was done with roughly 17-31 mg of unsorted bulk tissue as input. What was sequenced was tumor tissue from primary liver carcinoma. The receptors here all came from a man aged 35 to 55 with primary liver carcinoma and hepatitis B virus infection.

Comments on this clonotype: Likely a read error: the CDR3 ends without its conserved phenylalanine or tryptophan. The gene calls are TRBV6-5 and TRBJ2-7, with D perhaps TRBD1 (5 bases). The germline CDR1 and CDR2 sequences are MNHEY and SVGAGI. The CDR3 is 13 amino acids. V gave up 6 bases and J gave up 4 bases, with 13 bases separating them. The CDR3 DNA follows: TGTGCCAGCAGGGGCACAGGCGAGTACGAGCAGTACTAC. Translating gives CASRGTGEYEQYY.

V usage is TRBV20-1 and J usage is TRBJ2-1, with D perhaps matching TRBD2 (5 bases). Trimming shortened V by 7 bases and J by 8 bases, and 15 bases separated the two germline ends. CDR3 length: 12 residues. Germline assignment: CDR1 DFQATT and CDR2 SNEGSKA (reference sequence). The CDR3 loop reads CSDRREGYEQFF. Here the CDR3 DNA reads TGCAGTGACCGCCGCGAGGGCTATGAGCAGTTCTTC.

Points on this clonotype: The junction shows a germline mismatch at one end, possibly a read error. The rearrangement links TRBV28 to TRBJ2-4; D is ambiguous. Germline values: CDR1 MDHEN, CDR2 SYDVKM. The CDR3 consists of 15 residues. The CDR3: CASSPPRLARNIQYF. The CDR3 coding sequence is TGTGCCAGCAGCCCTCCCAGGCTGGCCAGAAACATTCAGTATTTC.

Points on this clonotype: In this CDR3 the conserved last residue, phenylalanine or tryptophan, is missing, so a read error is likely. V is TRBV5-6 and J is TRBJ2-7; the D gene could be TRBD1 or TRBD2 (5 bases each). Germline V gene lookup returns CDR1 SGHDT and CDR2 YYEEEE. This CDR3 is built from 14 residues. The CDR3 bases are TGTGCCAACAGCCCGGGACCGGGTACGATAGAGCAGTACTAC. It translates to CANSPGPGTIEQYY.

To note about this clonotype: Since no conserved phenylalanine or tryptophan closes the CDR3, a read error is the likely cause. The CDR3 loop is CGGGYSAYEQYS. The CDR3 coding sequence is TGCGGCGGAGGATACAGTGCCTACGAGCAGTACTCC. This chain joins TRBV29-1 and TRBJ2-7; perhaps TRBD2 as D (5 bases). This CDR3 spans 12 amino acids. The germline V gene has CDR1 SQVTM and CDR2 ANQGSEA.

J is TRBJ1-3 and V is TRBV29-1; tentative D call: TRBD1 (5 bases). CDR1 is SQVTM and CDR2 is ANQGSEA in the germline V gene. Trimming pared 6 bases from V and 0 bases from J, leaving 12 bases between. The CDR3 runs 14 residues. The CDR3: CSVLYRNSGNTIYF. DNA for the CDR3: TGCAGCGTCCTCTACAGGAACTCTGGAAACACCATATATTTT.

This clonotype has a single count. The CDR3 bases are TGTGCCAGCAGCCAATGTGTAACGGGAGGGCCGGTTGGGACAGATACGCAGTATTTT. Encoded protein: CASSQCVTGGPVGTDTQYF. This rearrangement joins TRBV4-2 to TRBJ2-3; 8 bases match TRBD2. Losses at the gene ends were 2 bases for V and 3 bases for J; bases not matched to a gene: 16. The CDR3 has 19 residues. CDR1 and CDR2 from the germline V gene are LGHNA and YNFKEQ.

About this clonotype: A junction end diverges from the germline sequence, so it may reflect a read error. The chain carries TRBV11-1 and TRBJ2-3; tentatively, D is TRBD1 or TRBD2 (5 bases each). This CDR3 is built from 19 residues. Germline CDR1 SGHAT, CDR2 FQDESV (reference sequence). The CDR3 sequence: CASSSGGISVGAHKDTQYF. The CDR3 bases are TGTGCCAGCAGCTCTGGGGGAATCTCTGTTGGAGCCCACAAAGATACCCAGTATTTT.

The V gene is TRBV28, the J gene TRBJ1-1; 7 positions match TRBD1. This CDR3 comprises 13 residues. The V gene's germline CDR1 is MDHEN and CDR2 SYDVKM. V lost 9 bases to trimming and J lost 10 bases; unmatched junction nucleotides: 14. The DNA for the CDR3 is TGTGCCAGTAATTCACCGGCTACAGGGGCAGCTTTCTTT. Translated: CASNSPATGAAFF.

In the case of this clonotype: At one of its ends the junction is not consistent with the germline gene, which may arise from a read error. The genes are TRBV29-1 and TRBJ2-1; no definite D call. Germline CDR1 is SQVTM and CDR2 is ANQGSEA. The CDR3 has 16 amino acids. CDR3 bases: TGCAGCGTTGATCTTCTGGACGTCAGCCCCTACAATGACCAGTTCTTC. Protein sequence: CSVDLLDVSPYNDQFF.

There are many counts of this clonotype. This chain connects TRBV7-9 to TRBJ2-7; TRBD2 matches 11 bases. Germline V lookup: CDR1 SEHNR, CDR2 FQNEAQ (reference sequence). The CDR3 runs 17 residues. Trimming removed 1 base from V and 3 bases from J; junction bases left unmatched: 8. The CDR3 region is CASSLGSGTSGGYEQYF. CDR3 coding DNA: TGTGCCAGCAGCTTAGGGTCCGGGACTAGCGGAGGCTACGAGCAGTACTTC.

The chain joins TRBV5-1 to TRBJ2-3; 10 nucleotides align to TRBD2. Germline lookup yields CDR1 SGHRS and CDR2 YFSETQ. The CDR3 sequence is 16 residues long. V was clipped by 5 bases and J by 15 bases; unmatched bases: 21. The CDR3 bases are TGCGCCAGCAGGGAGTCTAGCGGGAGTTCCACTGATATGCAATATTTT. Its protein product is CASRESSGSSTDMQYF.

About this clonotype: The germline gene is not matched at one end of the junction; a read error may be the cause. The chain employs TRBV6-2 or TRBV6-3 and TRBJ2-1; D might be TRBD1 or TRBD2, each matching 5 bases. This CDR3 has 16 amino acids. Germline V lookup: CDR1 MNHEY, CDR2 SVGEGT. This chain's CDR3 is CASSPPGQCSYNKQFF. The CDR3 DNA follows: TGTGCCAGCAGTCCGCCGGGGCAGTGCTCCTACAATAAGCAGTTCTTC.

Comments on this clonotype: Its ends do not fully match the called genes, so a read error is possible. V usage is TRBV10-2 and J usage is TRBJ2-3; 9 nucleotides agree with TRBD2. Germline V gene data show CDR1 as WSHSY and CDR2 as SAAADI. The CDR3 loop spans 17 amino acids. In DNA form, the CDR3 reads TGCACGAGCAGTGAATTACAGGGACTAGCTAGCATAGATACGCAGTATTTT. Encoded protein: CTSSELQGLASIDTQYF.

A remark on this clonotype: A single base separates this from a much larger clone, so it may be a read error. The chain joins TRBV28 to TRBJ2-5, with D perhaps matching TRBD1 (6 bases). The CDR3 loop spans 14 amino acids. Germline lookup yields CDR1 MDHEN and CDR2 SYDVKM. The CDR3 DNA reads TGTGCCAGCACCGTAGGGGGTTTTGAGGAGAGCCAGTACTTC. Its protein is CASTVGGFEESQYF.

The CDR3 loop reads CASSRPRGYEQYF. The CDR3 bases are TGCGCCAGCAGTAGACCGCGAGGGTACGAGCAGTACTTC. V is TRBV5-1 and J is TRBJ2-7; tentative D call: TRBD2 (5 bases). The CDR3 sequence is 13 residues long. Germline assignment: CDR1 SGHRS and CDR2 YFSETQ. Deletions cut 5 bases from V and 4 bases from J, with 13 bases between.

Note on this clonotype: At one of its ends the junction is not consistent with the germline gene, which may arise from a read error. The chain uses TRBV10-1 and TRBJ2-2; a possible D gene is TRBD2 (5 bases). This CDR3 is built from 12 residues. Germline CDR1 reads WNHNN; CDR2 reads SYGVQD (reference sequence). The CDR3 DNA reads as TGCGCCAGCATTGAGATAAACGGGGAACTGTTTTTT. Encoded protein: CASIEINGELFF.

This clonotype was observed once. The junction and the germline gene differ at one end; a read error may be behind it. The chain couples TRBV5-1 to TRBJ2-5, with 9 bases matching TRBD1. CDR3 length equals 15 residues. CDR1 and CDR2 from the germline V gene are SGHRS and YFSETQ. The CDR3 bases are TGCGTCAGCAGCCAGACAGGGGGAGAACAAGGGACCCAGTACTTC. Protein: CVSSQTGGEQGTQYF.

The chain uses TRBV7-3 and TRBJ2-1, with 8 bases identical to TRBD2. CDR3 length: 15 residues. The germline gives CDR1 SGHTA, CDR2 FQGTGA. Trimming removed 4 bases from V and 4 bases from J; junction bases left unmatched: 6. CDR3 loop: CASSSLAEGYNEQFF. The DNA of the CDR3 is TGTGCCAGCAGCTCACTAGCGGAAGGGTACAATGAGCAGTTCTTC.

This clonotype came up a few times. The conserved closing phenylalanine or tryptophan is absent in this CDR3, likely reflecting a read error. The DNA of the CDR3 is TGTGCCAGCACCTTAGGAAATACAGGCGATGAGCAGTTCTTA. Translated: CASTLGNTGDEQFL. The V gene is TRBV7-9, the J gene TRBJ2-1, with a weak D call TRBD1 (5 bases). This CDR3 has 14 amino acids. Germline V gene data show CDR1 as SEHNR and CDR2 as FQNEAQ (reference sequence).

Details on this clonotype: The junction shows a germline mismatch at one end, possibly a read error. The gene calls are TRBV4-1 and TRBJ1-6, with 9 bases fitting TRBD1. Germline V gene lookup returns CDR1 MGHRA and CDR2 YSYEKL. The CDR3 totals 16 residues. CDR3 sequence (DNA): TGCGCCAGCAGCCCGGGACAGGGCGTCTATAGTTCACCTCTCCACTTT. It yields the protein CASSPGQGVYSSPLHF.